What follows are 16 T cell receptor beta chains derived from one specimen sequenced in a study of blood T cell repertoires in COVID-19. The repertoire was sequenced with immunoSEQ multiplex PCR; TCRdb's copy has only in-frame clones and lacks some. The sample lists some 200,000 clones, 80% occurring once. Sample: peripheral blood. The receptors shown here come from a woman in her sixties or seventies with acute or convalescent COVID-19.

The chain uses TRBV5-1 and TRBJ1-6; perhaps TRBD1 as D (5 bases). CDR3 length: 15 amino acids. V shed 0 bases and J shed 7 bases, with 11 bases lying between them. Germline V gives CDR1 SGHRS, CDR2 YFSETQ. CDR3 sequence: CASSLGGSLNSPLHF. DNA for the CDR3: TGCGCCAGCAGCTTGGGGGGCAGCCTAAATTCACCCCTCCACTTT.

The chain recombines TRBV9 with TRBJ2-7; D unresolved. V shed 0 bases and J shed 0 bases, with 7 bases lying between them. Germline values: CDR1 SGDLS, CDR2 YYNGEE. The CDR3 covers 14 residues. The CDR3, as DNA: TGTGCCAGCAGCGTAGACGGCGGCTCCTACGAGCAGTACTTC. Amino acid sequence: CASSVDGGSYEQYF.

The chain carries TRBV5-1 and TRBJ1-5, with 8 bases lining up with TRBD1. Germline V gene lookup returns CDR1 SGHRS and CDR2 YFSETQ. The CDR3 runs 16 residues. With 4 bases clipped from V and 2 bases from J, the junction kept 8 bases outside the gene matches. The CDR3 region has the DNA TGCGCCAGCAGCAGCGGGACAGGCGGTGGCAATCAGCCCCAGCATTTT. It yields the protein CASSSGTGGGNQPQHF.

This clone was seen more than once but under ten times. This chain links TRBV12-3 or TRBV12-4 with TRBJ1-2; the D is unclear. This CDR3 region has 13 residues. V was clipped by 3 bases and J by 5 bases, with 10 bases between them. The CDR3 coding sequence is TGTGCCAGCAGTTTGGCTCCTCCATATGGCTACACCTTC. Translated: CASSLAPPYGYTF.

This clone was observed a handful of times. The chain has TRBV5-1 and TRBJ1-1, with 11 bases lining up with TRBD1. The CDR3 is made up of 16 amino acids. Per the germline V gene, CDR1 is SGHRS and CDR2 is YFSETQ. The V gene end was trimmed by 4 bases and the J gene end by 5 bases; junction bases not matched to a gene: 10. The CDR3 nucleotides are TGCGCCAGCAGCAGGACAGGGGGCGCAGGGGAAACTGAAGCTTTCTTT. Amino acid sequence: CASSRTGGAGETEAFF.

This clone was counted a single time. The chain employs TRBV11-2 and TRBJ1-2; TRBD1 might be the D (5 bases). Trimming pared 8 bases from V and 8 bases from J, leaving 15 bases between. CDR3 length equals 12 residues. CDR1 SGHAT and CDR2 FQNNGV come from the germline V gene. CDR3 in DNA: TGTGCCAGCTCACCGCAGGGTTTCGGCTACACCTTC. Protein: CASSPQGFGYTF.

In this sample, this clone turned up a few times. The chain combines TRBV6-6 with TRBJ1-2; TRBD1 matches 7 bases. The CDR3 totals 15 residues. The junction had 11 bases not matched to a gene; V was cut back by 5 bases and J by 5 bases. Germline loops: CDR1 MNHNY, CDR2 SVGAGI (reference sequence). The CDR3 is CASSAQDRALYGYTF. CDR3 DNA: TGTGCCAGCAGTGCCCAAGACAGGGCTCTTTATGGCTACACCTTC.

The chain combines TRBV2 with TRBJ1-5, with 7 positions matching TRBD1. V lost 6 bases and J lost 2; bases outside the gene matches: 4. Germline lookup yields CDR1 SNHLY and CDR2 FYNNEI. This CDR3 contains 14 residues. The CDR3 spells CASREGQRNQPQHF. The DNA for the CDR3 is TGTGCCAGCAGGGAGGGACAGCGCAATCAGCCCCAGCATTTT.

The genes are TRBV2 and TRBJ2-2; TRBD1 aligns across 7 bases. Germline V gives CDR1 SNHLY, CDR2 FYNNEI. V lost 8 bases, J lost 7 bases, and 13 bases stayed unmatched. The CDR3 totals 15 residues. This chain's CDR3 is CASAGTDITGGELFF. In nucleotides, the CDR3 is TGTGCCAGCGCCGGGACAGATATAACGGGCGGGGAGCTGTTTTTT.

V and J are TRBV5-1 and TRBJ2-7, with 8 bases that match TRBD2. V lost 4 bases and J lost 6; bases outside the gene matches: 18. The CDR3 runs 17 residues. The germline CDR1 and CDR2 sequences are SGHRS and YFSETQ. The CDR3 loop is CASSKSVVAGGPVEQYF. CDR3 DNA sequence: TGCGCCAGCAGCAAATCCGTGGTGGCGGGAGGCCCGGTCGAGCAGTACTTC.

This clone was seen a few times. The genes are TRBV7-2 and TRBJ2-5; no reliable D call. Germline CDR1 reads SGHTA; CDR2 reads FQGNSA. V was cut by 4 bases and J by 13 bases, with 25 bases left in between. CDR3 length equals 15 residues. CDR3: CASSSPPSNEVVSYF. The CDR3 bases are TGTGCCAGCAGCTCCCCCCCCTCAAATGAGGTTGTATCGTACTTC.

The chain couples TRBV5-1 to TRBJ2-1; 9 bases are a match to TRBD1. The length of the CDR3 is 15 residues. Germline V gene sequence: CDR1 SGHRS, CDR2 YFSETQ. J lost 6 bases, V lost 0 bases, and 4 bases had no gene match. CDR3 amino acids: CASSLGGTGPNEQFF. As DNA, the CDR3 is TGCGCCAGCAGCTTGGGTGGGACAGGGCCCAATGAGCAGTTCTTC.

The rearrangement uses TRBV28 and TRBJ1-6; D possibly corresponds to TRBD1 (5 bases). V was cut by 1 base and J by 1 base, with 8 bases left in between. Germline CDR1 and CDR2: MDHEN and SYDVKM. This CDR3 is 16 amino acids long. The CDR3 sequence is CASSLSGGSYNSPLHF. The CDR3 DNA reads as TGTGCCAGCAGTTTATCCGGGGGGTCCTATAATTCACCCCTCCACTTT.

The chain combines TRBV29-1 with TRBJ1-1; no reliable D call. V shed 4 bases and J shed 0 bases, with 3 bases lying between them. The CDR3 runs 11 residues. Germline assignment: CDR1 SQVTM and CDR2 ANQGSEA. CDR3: CSVVVNTEAFF. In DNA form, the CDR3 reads TGCAGCGTTGTCGTGAACACTGAAGCTTTCTTT.

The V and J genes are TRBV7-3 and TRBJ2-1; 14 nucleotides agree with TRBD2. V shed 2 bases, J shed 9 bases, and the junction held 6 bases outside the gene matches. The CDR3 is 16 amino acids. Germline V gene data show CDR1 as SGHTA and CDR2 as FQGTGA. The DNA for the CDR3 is TGTGCCAGCAGCTTATACGGGACTAGCGGGAGAGGTGAGCAGTTCTTC. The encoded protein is CASSLYGTSGRGEQFF. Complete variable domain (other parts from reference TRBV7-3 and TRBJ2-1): GAGVSQTPSNKVTEKGKYVELRCDPISGHTALYWYRQSLGQGPEFLIYFQGTGAADDSGLPNDRFFAVRPEGSVSTLKIQRTERGDSAVYLCASSLYGTSGRGEQFFGPGTRLTVL.

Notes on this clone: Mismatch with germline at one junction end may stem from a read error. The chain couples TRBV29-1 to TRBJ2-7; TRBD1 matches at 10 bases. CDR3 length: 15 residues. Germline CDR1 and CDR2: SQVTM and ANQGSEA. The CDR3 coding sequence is TGCAGCGTTGCCCGGACGGGACAGGGGTCCTTCGAGCAGTACTTC. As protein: CSVARTGQGSFEQYF.